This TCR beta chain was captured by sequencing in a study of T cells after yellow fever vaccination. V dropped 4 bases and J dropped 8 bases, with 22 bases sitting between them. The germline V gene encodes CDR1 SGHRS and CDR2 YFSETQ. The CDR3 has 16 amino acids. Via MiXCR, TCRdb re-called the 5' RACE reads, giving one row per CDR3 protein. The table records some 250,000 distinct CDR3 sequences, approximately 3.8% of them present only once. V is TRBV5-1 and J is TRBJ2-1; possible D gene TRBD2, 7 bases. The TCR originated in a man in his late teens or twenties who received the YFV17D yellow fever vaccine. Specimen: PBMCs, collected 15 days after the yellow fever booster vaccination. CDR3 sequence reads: CASSPWEGGLRYEQFF. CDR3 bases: TGCGCCAGCAGCCCCTGGGAGGGGGGACTTCGGTATGAGCAGTTCTTC.